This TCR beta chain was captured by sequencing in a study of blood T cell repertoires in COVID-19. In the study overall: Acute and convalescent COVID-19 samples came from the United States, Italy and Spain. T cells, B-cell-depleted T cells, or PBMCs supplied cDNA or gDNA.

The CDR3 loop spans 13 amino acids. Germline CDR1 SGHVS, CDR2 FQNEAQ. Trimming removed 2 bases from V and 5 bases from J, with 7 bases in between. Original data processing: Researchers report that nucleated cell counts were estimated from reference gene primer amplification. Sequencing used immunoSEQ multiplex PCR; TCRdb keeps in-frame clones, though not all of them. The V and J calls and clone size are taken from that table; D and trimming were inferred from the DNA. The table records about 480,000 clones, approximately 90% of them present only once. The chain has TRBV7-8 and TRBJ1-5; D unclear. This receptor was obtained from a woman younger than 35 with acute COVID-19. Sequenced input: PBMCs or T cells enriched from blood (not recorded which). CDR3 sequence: CASSLTPDQPQHF. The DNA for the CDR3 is TGTGCCAGCAGCTTAACCCCAGATCAGCCCCAGCATTTT. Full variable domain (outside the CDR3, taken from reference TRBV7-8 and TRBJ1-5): GAGVSQSPRYKVAKRGQDVALRCDPISGHVSLFWYQQALGQGPEFLTYFQNEAQLDKSGLPSDRFFAERPEGSVSTLKIQRTQQEDSAVYLCASSLTPDQPQHFGDGTRLSIL.